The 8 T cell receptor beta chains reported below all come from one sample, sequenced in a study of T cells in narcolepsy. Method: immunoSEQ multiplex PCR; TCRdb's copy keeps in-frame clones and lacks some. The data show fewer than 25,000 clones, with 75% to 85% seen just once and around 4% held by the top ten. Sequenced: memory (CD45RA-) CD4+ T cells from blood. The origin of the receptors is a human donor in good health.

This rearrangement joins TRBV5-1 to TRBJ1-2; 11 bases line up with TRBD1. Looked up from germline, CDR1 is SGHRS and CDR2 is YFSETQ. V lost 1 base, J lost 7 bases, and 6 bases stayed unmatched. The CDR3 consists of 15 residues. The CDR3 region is CASSLNPGTGGGYTF. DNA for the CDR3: TGCGCCAGCAGCTTGAATCCCGGGACAGGGGGTGGCTACACCTTC.

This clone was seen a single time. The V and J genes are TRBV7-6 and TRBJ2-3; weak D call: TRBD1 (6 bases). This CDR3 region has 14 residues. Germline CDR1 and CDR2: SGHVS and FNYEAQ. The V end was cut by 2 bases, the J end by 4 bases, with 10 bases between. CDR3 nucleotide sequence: TGTGCCAGCAGCTTAATGGCAGGGGCAGATACGCAGTATTTT. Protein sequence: CASSLMAGADTQYF.

CDR3 nucleotide sequence: TGCGCCAGCAGCCAAGGGACGCTGGGGAGGGCTTTCTTT. Amino acids: CASSQGTLGRAFF. The chain couples TRBV4-3 to TRBJ1-1; the D is unclear. V lost 1 base, J lost 11 bases, and 14 bases lay in between. CDR3 size: 13 residues. Germline lookup yields CDR1 LGHNA and CDR2 YSLEER.

DNA for the CDR3: TGCGCCAGCAGTGAAGGTGGCCGCGCTAACTATGGCTACACCTTC. This gives the protein CASSEGGRANYGYTF. This chain links TRBV10-2 with TRBJ1-2; D is unresolved. CDR3 length: 15 amino acids. The ends were cut back, 3 bases at V and 0 bases at J, with 11 bases in the middle. Germline CDR1 WSHSY, CDR2 SAAADI.

The chain's CDR3 is CASSQPTGSYEQYF. The CDR3 DNA reads TGCGCCAGCAGTCAACCGACAGGGTCCTACGAGCAGTACTTC. The chain has TRBV23-1 and TRBJ2-7, with 7 nucleotides matching TRBD1. TRBV23-1 is an ORF for which the function is uncertain. This CDR3 comprises 14 residues. V lost 2 bases, J lost 1 base, and 2 bases stayed unmatched.

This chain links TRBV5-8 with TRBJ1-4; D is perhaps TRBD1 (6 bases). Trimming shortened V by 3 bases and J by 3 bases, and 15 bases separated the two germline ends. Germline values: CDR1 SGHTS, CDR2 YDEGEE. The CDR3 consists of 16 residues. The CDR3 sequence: CASSWTGTQSNEKLFF. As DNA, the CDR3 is TGTGCCAGCAGCTGGACCGGGACACAATCTAATGAAAAACTGTTTTTT.

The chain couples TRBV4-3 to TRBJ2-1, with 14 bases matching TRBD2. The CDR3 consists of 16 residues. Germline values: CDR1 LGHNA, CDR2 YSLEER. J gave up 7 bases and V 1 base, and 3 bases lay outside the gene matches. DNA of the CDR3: TGCGCCAGCAGCCAAGGACTAGCGGGGGGGCAGAATGAGCAGTTCTTC. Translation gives CASSQGLAGGQNEQFF.

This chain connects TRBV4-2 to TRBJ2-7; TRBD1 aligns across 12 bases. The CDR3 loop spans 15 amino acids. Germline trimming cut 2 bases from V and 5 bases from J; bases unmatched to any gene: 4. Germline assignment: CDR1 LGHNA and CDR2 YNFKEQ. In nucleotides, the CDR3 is TGTGCCAGCAGCCAAACCGGGACAGGGGGCCACGAGCAGTACTTC. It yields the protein CASSQTGTGGHEQYF.